These 8 T cell receptor beta chains share one sample of origin, sequenced in a study of CD8 T cells in ankylosing spondylitis. Each CDR3 protein gets one entry after TCRdb re-called the 5' RACE reads with MiXCR. The sample includes around 320,000 distinct CDR3 sequences, less than 25% of them seen just once. The source material was blood, either unsorted or a sorted T cell fraction (not recorded which). The receptors originated from a female donor with ankylosing spondylitis or in good health (not recorded which).

Of note for this clonotype: Sequence at one end of the junction differs from germline and may be a read error. The CDR3: CASTVDGGRYGYTF. The CDR3 region has the DNA TGTGCCAGCACCGTAGATGGGGGACGGTATGGCTACACCTTC. J is TRBJ1-2 and V is TRBV9; a possible D gene is TRBD1 (5 bases). The CDR3 spans 14 residues. Germline V gene lookup returns CDR1 SGDLS and CDR2 YYNGEE.

This clonotype was seen a few times. The chain joins TRBV1 to TRBJ2-4; TRBD2 reflects the table's D call only, with no check against the DNA. TRBV1 counts as a pseudogene. CDR3 length equals 15 residues. In DNA form, the CDR3 reads TGCACCAGCAGCCTACTAGCGGGATTCAAAAACATTCAGTACTTC. It codes for CTSSLLAGFKNIQYF.

The J gene is TRBJ1-1, the V gene TRBV10-3; no reliable D call. Germline CDR1 is ENHRY and CDR2 is SYGVKD. The CDR3 length is 11 residues. The ends were cut back, 2 bases at V and 8 bases at J, with 6 bases in the middle. The CDR3: CAISEGGEAFF. In DNA form, the CDR3 reads TGTGCCATCAGTGAGGGCGGGGAAGCTTTCTTT.

The rearrangement uses TRBV20-1 and TRBJ2-7; 8 nucleotides line up with TRBD1. The germline V gene encodes CDR1 DFQATT and CDR2 SNEGSKA (reference sequence). J lost 2 bases, V lost 3 bases, and 12 bases had no gene match. The CDR3 runs to 16 residues. The CDR3 DNA follows: TGCAGTGCTAGCGATCCCCGGACAGGGCCGACCTACGAGCAGTACTTC. It codes for CSASDPRTGPTYEQYF.

The chain has TRBV20-1 and TRBJ2-1, with D uncertain. The length of the CDR3 is 14 residues. V was clipped by 6 bases and J by 0 bases, with 12 bases between them. Germline V gene lookup returns CDR1 DFQATT and CDR2 SNEGSKA (reference sequence). Written as DNA, the CDR3 is TGCAGTGCCCTTGGCCTTAGCTCCTACAATGAGCAGTTCTTC. Its protein is CSALGLSSYNEQFF.

The gene calls are TRBV6-2 or TRBV6-3 and TRBJ1-2, with D unclear. This CDR3 spans 15 amino acids. V lost 6 bases and J lost 8, with 22 bases in between. Germline values: CDR1 MNHEY, CDR2 SVGEGT. Here the CDR3 DNA reads TGTGCCAGCAGCCCCTGGACCCGACCTCCGGGAGGCTACACCTTC. This gives the protein CASSPWTRPPGGYTF.

This clonotype was counted at least ten times. The CDR3 DNA reads as TGTGCCAGCAGCCCGCAGGGTCGGGCTTCCTACAATGAGCAGTTCTTC. Translation: CASSPQGRASYNEQFF. The chain uses TRBV7-2 and TRBJ2-1; D may be TRBD1 (5 bases). The ends were cut back, 5 bases at V and 1 base at J, with 15 bases in the middle. CDR3 length: 16 amino acids. The germline V gene has CDR1 SGHTA and CDR2 FQGNSA.

This clonotype was counted ten times or more. V is TRBV20-1 and J is TRBJ2-1; perhaps D is TRBD1 or TRBD2 (5 bases each). Germline CDR1 reads DFQATT; CDR2 reads SNEGSKA (reference sequence). This CDR3 has 15 amino acids. V lost 6 bases to trimming and J lost 5 bases, with 20 bases between them. Here the CDR3 reads CSAQSRGPEDNEQFF. DNA of the CDR3: TGCAGTGCCCAGAGCCGGGGCCCGGAGGACAATGAGCAGTTCTTC.